A selection of T cell receptor beta chains follows, all from one sample in a study of blood T cell repertoires in COVID-19. The repertoire was sequenced with immunoSEQ multiplex PCR; TCRdb's copy has only in-frame clones and lacks some. The repertoire consists of around 130,000 clones, with approximately 86% occurring once and the leading ten covering 2% to 2.5%. Sequenced sample: PBMCs or T cells enriched from blood (not recorded which). All receptors come from a woman in her forties or fifties who had recovered from COVID-19. CDR3s include the opening cysteine and the closing phenylalanine or tryptophan. Each record gives: V gene, D gene, clone size, J gene, CDR3 protein, CDR3 DNA. A D gene is named only where the DNA matches it firmly. Only part of the rows carry a size: once, few, many, or a class if the clone is expanded.

v_call: TRBV27; d_call: TRBD1; clone_size: .; j_call: TRBJ1-2; cdr3_aa: CASRANRGGYTF; cdr3_nt: TGTGCCAGCAGGGCTAACAGGGGGGGCTACACCTTC
v_call: TRBV6-2/TRBV6-3; d_call: TRBD2; clone_size: .; j_call: TRBJ2-3; cdr3_aa: CASSGLAVTQYF; cdr3_nt: TGTGCCAGCAGTGGACTAGCGGTTACGCAGTATTTT
v_call: TRBV5-5; d_call: .; clone_size: .; j_call: TRBJ1-1; cdr3_aa: CASSSDWTNTEAFF; cdr3_nt: TGTGCCAGCAGCTCCGACTGGACTAACACTGAAGCTTTCTTT
v_call: TRBV11-3; d_call: TRBD1; clone_size: .; j_call: TRBJ1-1; cdr3_aa: CASSQTGANTEAFF; cdr3_nt: TGTGCCAGCAGCCAAACAGGGGCCAACACTGAAGCTTTCTTT
v_call: TRBV5-6; d_call: .; clone_size: few; j_call: TRBJ2-7; cdr3_aa: CASSSLGEQYF; cdr3_nt: TGTGCCAGCAGCTCACTAGGGGAGCAGTACTTC
v_call: TRBV12-5; d_call: .; clone_size: .; j_call: TRBJ1-2; cdr3_aa: CAMGGVGHYFYGYTF; cdr3_nt: TGTGCTATGGGAGGGGTGGGGCACTACTTCTATGGCTACACCTTC
v_call: TRBV29-1; d_call: .; clone_size: .; j_call: TRBJ2-2; cdr3_aa: CSVARNTGELFF; cdr3_nt: TGCAGCGTTGCTAGGAACACCGGGGAGCTGTTTTTT
v_call: TRBV19; d_call: TRBD1; clone_size: .; j_call: TRBJ2-4; cdr3_aa: CATGDRGPSKNIQYF; cdr3_nt: TGTGCCACGGGGGACAGGGGGCCGTCCAAAAACATTCAGTACTTC
v_call: TRBV30; d_call: TRBD1; clone_size: .; j_call: TRBJ1-1; cdr3_aa: CAWRTGVSTEAFF; cdr3_nt: TGTGCCTGGCGGACAGGTGTGTCCACTGAAGCTTTCTTT
v_call: TRBV12-3/TRBV12-4; d_call: .; clone_size: .; j_call: TRBJ2-7; cdr3_aa: CASSLAGTGEQYF; cdr3_nt: TGTGCCAGCAGTTTAGCCGGGACTGGCGAGCAGTACTTC
v_call: TRBV7-2; d_call: .; clone_size: .; j_call: TRBJ1-5; cdr3_aa: CASSFAGRPQHF; cdr3_nt: TGTGCCAGCAGCTTCGCAGGTCGGCCCCAGCATTTT
v_call: TRBV7-9; d_call: .; clone_size: .; j_call: TRBJ2-2; cdr3_aa: CASSRTRDIGTGELFF; cdr3_nt: TGTGCCAGCAGTCGAACCCGGGACATAGGAACCGGGGAGCTGTTTTTT
v_call: TRBV6-5; d_call: .; clone_size: .; j_call: TRBJ1-2; cdr3_aa: CASSAPWAENYGYTF; cdr3_nt: TGTGCCAGCAGCGCCCCATGGGCAGAAAACTATGGCTACACCTTC
v_call: TRBV11-2; d_call: .; clone_size: .; j_call: TRBJ2-3; cdr3_aa: CASSRPGVQGLEPQYF; cdr3_nt: TGTGCCAGCAGTCGGCCTGGCGTCCAGGGTTTAGAACCGCAGTATTTT